Here is one TCR beta chain with its context. This entry belongs to a study of T cells in Graves' hyperthyroidism and ophthalmopathy. In germline, CDR1 is SGDLS, CDR2 YYNGEE. The V and J ends lost 8 bases and 0 bases, in that order; junction bases with no gene match: 6. CDR3 length equals 14 residues. Researchers took RNA transcripts and amplified the TCR beta CDR3 regions from them. When the TCR CDR3 underwent first-round RT-PCR, the HTBI primer set was used. TCRdb independently ran MiXCR on the multiplex PCR reads; one entry per CDR3 protein. This sample yields around 350,000 distinct CDR3 sequences, of which about a sixth are seen a single time; 28% belongs to the top ten.

The chain joins TRBV9 to TRBJ2-3, with 7 positions matching TRBD2. The sample comprised blood. The receptor was isolated from a woman aged 18-35 years with Graves' hyperthyroidism that later progressed to Graves' ophthalmopathy. CDR3 in DNA: TGTGCCAGTGGGAGTAGCGGGAGCACAGATACGCAGTATTTT. Its translation is CASGSSGSTDTQYF.